This T cell receptor beta chain was found in a study of T-cell memory formation after mild COVID-19. At the level of the study: Among the donors, TCR clusters were largely specific to each donor. Broader study findings: Shrinking CD4+ clones were chiefly CM and EM; CD8+ ones were chiefly EMRA. There were some responding clones in pre-infection memory, which suggested that cross-reactive memory had joined.

As concerns this clonotype: Antigen specificity is unknown.

A single record per CDR3 protein comes from TCRdb applying MiXCR to the 5' RACE reads. The top ten clones hold around a fifth of a sample with about 400,000 distinct CDR3 sequences, more than 15% of them seen once. Sample: PBMCs or a T cell subset sorted from them (not recorded which). The TCR originated in a young man who had mild COVID-19 (a few samples of this study predate the infection). Cell type and time point are not known.

The CDR3 reads CASSLSPDSNQPQHF. DNA for the CDR3: TGCGCCAGCAGCTTGTCGCCCGATAGCAATCAGCCCCAGCATTTT. This chain uses TRBV5-1 with TRBJ1-5; D gene ambiguous. CDR3 length: 15 residues. Trimming took 1 base from V and 0 from J, leaving 8 bases between them. Germline lookup yields CDR1 SGHRS and CDR2 YFSETQ.